The entry below gives a single TCR beta chain sequence along with its context. The primer mix had 52 TRBV and 13 TRBJ primers. Measured with immunoSEQ multiplex PCR; TCRdb has only the in-frame clones, and not every one. Of fewer than 13,000 clones in the sample, 75% to 90% were seen once. This sample stems from a study of regulatory T cells. The sample taken for sequencing was CD8+ T cells sorted from blood. The TCR sequence derives from a person aged 18-29 years with CD3G deficiency.

The CDR3 is CASSAGDSHQETQYF. The CDR3 DNA follows: TGTGCCAGCAGCGCCGGGGACAGTCACCAAGAGACCCAGTACTTC. The chain joins TRBV28 to TRBJ2-5, with 7 bases identical to TRBD1. CDR1 MDHEN and CDR2 SYDVKM come from the germline V gene. The V and J ends lost 6 bases and 0 bases, in that order; junction bases with no gene match: 7. CDR3 length equals 15 residues.